Following are 20 T cell receptor beta chains from one sample sequenced in a study of blood T cell repertoires in COVID-19. Here immunoSEQ multiplex PCR was the method, and the copy in TCRdb shows in-frame clones only, minus some. In the table there are about 310,000 clones, around 90% of which are singletons. What was sequenced was peripheral blood. The receptors were gathered from a man in his fifties or sixties with active or convalescent COVID-19.

This clone was detected only once. V and J are TRBV5-8 and TRBJ2-2, with TRBD2 identical over 7 bases. Germline V gives CDR1 SGHTS, CDR2 YDEGEE. The CDR3 is 16 residues long. V gave up 4 bases and J gave up 3 bases; unmatched junction bases: 9. As DNA, the CDR3 is TGTGCCAGCAGCAGATACGGGGAGGGGTACACCGGGGAGCTGTTTTTT. Protein: CASSRYGEGYTGELFF.

The chain employs TRBV15 and TRBJ1-4; D is possibly TRBD1 (5 bases). The length of the CDR3 is 15 residues. CDR1 LNHNV and CDR2 YYDKDF come from the germline V gene (reference sequence). Trimming removed 0 bases at V and 8 bases at J, with 13 bases between. The CDR3 spells CATSRDRQGLEKLFF. Here the CDR3 DNA reads TGTGCCACCAGCAGAGATCGTCAGGGTTTAGAAAAACTGTTTTTT.

This rearrangement joins TRBV7-8 to TRBJ1-5; no firm D call. Germline loops: CDR1 SGHVS, CDR2 FQNEAQ. The CDR3 runs to 13 residues. The V and J ends lost 2 bases and 5 bases respectively, with 7 bases between them. The CDR3 here is CASSLRSYQPQHF. The CDR3 DNA sequence: TGTGCCAGCAGCTTAAGGAGTTATCAGCCCCAGCATTTT.

The chain recombines TRBV18 with TRBJ1-4, with D tentatively TRBD1 (5 bases). The CDR3 has 14 residues. Germline assignment: CDR1 KGHSH and CDR2 LQKENI. V was pared by 6 bases and J by 8 bases, with 16 bases between. The CDR3 is CASSGQGIGEKLFF. CDR3 bases: TGTGCCAGCTCGGGGCAGGGAATTGGAGAAAAACTGTTTTTT. Variable domain in full (rest from reference TRBV18 and TRBJ1-4): NAGVMQNPRHLVRRRGQEARLRCSPMKGHSHVYWYRQLPEEGLKFMVYLQKENIIDESGMPKERFSAEFPKEGPSILRIQQVVRGDSAAYFCASSGQGIGEKLFFGSGTQLSVL.

V and J are TRBV5-6 and TRBJ2-7; D is uncertain. Germline V lookup: CDR1 SGHDT, CDR2 YYEEEE. V lost 4 bases and J 0 bases, leaving 5 bases between the germline ends. The CDR3 runs to 12 residues. The CDR3 DNA reads TGTGCCAGCAGCCTTAGCTCCTACGAGCAGTACTTC. This sequence encodes CASSLSSYEQYF.

The chain has TRBV19 and TRBJ1-5; unclear D gene. The CDR3 spans 13 residues. Germline V gene data show CDR1 as LNHDA and CDR2 as SQIVND (reference sequence). Trimming stripped 1 base from V and 6 bases from J, with 7 bases between. The CDR3 protein is CASSIVRGQPQHF. The DNA of the CDR3 is TGTGCCAGTAGTATAGTTCGAGGTCAGCCCCAGCATTTT.

CDR3 nucleotides: TGTGCCAGCAGCAGGGGCTCCGGCTACACCTTC. Amino acid sequence: CASSRGSGYTF. The V call is TRBV28, the J call TRBJ1-2, with TRBD1 as a possible D gene (6 bases). Deletions cut 6 bases from V and 8 bases from J, with 10 bases between. The CDR3 spans 11 residues. Germline CDR1 and CDR2: MDHEN and SYDVKM.

This clone was detected only a few times. V gene TRBV7-3 combines with J gene TRBJ1-1; D gene ambiguous. Between the trimmed V and J ends, which lost 5 bases and 2 bases, there was a span of 9 bases. This CDR3 is built from 13 residues. From germline, CDR1 is SGHTA and CDR2 FQGTGA. CDR3 DNA: TGTGCCAGCAGCCCATTAGCTAACACTGAAGCTTTCTTT. The encoded protein is CASSPLANTEAFF.

The chain combines TRBV5-1 with TRBJ1-1; 8 bases align to TRBD1. Germline V gene lookup returns CDR1 SGHRS and CDR2 YFSETQ. V was pared by 4 bases and J by 6 bases, with 5 bases of the junction left unmatched. This CDR3 comprises 13 residues. The chain's CDR3 is CASSGTGQAEAFF. The CDR3, as DNA: TGCGCCAGCAGCGGAACGGGACAGGCTGAAGCTTTCTTT.

This clone was recorded many times. The gene calls are TRBV27 and TRBJ2-3; D not certain. V shed 6 bases and J shed 7 bases, with 17 bases lying between them. The CDR3 runs to 14 residues. Germline CDR1 reads MNHEY; CDR2 reads SMNVEV (reference sequence). In DNA, the CDR3 is TGTGCCAGCAGGGAACCCGGAAAGACATATACGCAGTATTTT. It yields the protein CASREPGKTYTQYF.

The chain uses TRBV27 and TRBJ1-5; 7 bases map to TRBD1. Germline V gene lookup returns CDR1 MNHEY and CDR2 SMNVEV (reference sequence). This CDR3 has 13 residues. Germline trimming cut 3 bases from V and 5 bases from J; bases unmatched to any gene: 1. CDR3 loop: CASSFQGDQPQHF. The CDR3 DNA follows: TGTGCCAGCAGTTTTCAGGGGGATCAGCCCCAGCATTTT.

In this sample, this clone turned up a few times. J is TRBJ2-5 and V is TRBV6-2 or TRBV6-3; no definite D call. In germline, CDR1 is MNHEY, CDR2 SVGEGT. Trimming took 2 bases from V and 7 from J, leaving 17 bases between them. The CDR3 sequence is 15 residues long. The CDR3 coding sequence is TGTGCCAGCAGTTACCCGACTCGACTGGCTAGGACCCAGTACTTC. This codes for CASSYPTRLARTQYF.

The chain recombines TRBV11-2 with TRBJ2-5; the D gene is possibly TRBD2 (5 bases). The CDR3 is made up of 14 amino acids. Trimming took 2 bases from V and 1 from J, leaving 8 bases between them. Germline V gene sequence: CDR1 SGHAT, CDR2 FQNNGV. The CDR3 reads CASSLSGIQETQYF. For the CDR3, the DNA is TGTGCCAGCAGCTTAAGCGGTATCCAAGAGACCCAGTACTTC.

The J gene is TRBJ2-3, the V gene TRBV5-1; a weak D match, TRBD1 (5 bases). Germline loops: CDR1 SGHRS, CDR2 YFSETQ. There are 15 residues in the CDR3. Trimming shortened V by 7 bases and J by 1 base, and 16 bases separated the two germline ends. The CDR3 coding sequence is TGCGCCAGCCGCAGGGAACCGGCGGGCACAGATACGCAGTATTTT. Translating it yields CASRREPAGTDTQYF.

This clone is a singleton in its sample. The chain employs TRBV6-5 and TRBJ1-1; D possibly corresponds to TRBD1 (5 bases). There are 15 residues in the CDR3. Germline CDR1 and CDR2: MNHEY and SVGAGI. Trimming stripped 4 bases from V and 4 bases from J, with 16 bases between. The CDR3 nucleotides are TGTGCCAGCAGTTCTCCCAGGGTGACAACCACTGAAGCTTTCTTT. It translates to CASSSPRVTTTEAFF.

The V and J genes are TRBV28 and TRBJ2-7; TRBD1 might be the D (5 bases). This CDR3 is built from 14 residues. Germline V gene lookup returns CDR1 MDHEN and CDR2 SYDVKM. V lost 2 bases and J 6 bases, leaving 14 bases between the germline ends. In nucleotides, the CDR3 is TGTGCCAGCAGTTTAATTCAAACAGGTCTCGAGCAGTACTTC. Its protein product is CASSLIQTGLEQYF.

The gene calls are TRBV7-3 and TRBJ1-1; D gene uncertain. The length of the CDR3 is 14 residues. Germline V gives CDR1 SGHTA, CDR2 FQGTGA. V lost 8 bases, J lost 2 bases, and 15 bases lay in between. The CDR3 bases are TGTGCCAGCGCTCCTAACGCGGGAAACACTGAAGCTTTCTTT. This gives the protein CASAPNAGNTEAFF.

The chain carries TRBV24-1 and TRBJ1-1; D is uncertain. The ends were cut back, 3 bases at V and 8 bases at J, with 18 bases in the middle. The germline gives CDR1 KGHDR, CDR2 SFDVKD. This CDR3 has 15 residues. The CDR3 here is CATSDPSVASGEAFF. The CDR3 region has the DNA TGTGCCACCAGTGATCCGAGTGTGGCCTCCGGGGAAGCTTTCTTT.

This clone was observed a handful of times. The chain has TRBV11-2 and TRBJ1-4; 7 nucleotides line up with TRBD1. V lost 0 bases, J lost 8 bases, and 6 bases stayed unmatched. Germline V gene sequence: CDR1 SGHAT, CDR2 FQNNGV. The CDR3 is 15 residues long. CDR3 amino acids: CASSLDSGQFEKLFF. CDR3 nucleotides: TGTGCCAGCAGCTTAGATTCGGGACAGTTCGAAAAACTGTTTTTT.

The chain combines TRBV2 with TRBJ2-7; a possible D gene is TRBD1 (5 bases). The ends were cut back, 4 bases at V and 0 bases at J, with 16 bases in the middle. The CDR3 totals 16 residues. The germline CDR1 and CDR2 sequences are SNHLY and FYNNEI. The CDR3 here is CASSAPPPRVSYEQYF. The CDR3 DNA reads as TGTGCCAGCAGTGCCCCACCCCCCAGGGTCTCCTACGAGCAGTACTTC.